Given below is one TCR beta chain in context. Its matching antigen is unknown. The treatment here: roughly 20 received Ad26.COV2.S at low or high dose, single or two shots; several received placebo; per-sample allocation not given. It was on day 63 after the first vaccine or placebo injection that samples were taken. This sample was taken from a study of Ad26.COV2.S vaccination and SARS-CoV-2 variants. Study-wide background: Enrolled in COV1001, the donor was in the Ad26.COV2.S trial arm, which received the vaccine. Each vaccinee took Ad26.COV2.S intramuscularly, once or twice 56 days apart.

The study, taken as a whole, reports: Breadth and depth estimates from TCRs may understate total T cell responses. Substantial breadth was reportedly displayed by spike-specific CD8+ and CD4+ T cell responses after vaccination.

From germline, CDR1 is SGHTA and CDR2 FQGTGA. The CDR3 consists of 16 residues. V was clipped by 5 bases and J by 6 bases, with 17 bases between them. The data were produced by immunoSEQ multiplex PCR, yet TCRdb's version contains in-frame clones alone and is incomplete. Among around 300,000 clones listed, roughly nine tenths were seen once. Sequenced here: peripheral blood, sampled in a trial of Ad26.COV2.S vaccine versus placebo. The chain links TRBV7-3 to TRBJ1-6; D is perhaps TRBD1 (6 bases). This TCR was sampled from a person aged 18-65 years who received the Ad26.COV2.S COVID-19 vaccine or a placebo. The CDR3 bases are TGTGCCAGCAGCCAAAGTGGGGGCAGGGCTAATTCACCCCTCCACTTT. Amino acid sequence: CASSQSGGRANSPLHF.